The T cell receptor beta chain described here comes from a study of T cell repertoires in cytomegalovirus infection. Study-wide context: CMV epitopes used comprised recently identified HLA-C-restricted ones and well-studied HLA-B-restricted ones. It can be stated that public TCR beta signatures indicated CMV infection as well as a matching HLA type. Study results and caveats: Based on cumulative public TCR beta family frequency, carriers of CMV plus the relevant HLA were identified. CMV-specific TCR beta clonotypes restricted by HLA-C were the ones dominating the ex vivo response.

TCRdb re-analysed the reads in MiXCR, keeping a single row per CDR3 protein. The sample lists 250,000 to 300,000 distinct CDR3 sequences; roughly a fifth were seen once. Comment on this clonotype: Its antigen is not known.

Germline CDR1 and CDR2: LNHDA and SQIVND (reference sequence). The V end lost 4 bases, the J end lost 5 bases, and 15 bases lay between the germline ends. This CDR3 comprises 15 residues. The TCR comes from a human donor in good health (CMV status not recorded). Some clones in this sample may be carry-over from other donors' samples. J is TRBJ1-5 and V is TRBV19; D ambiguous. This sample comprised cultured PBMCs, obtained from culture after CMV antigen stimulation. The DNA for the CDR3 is TGTGCCAGTAGTAAATTCCGGGAGAGGGATCAGCCCCAGCATTTT. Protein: CASSKFRERDQPQHF.